One sample yielded the 17 T cell receptor beta chains listed below, sequenced in a study of patients and donors after allogeneic stem cell transplantation. TCRdb passed the RT-PCR reads through MiXCR, listing each CDR3 protein once. The sample holds about 160,000 distinct CDR3 sequences; over 35% are singletons and the top ten take less than 60%. The sequenced material came from blood, either unsorted or a sorted T cell fraction (not recorded which). The receptors originated from a human donor who was either an allogeneic HSCT recipient or a stem cell or donor lymphocyte infusion donor (not recorded which). It is not recorded whose cells these are; they may come from a transplant donor.

The V call is TRBV20-1, the J call TRBJ2-6; 8 bases agree with TRBD1. Looked up from germline, CDR1 is DFQATT and CDR2 is SNEGSKA (reference sequence). The CDR3 runs to 16 residues. Germline trimming cut 1 base from V and 2 bases from J; bases unmatched to any gene: 4. DNA for the CDR3: TGCAGTGCTAGAGGACAGGGGCGAACTGGGGCCAACGTCCTGACTTTC. Amino acid sequence: CSARGQGRTGANVLTF.

There are a few counts of this clonotype. The rearrangement joins TRBV11-2 to TRBJ1-1; D unresolved. The CDR3 length is 17 residues. Germline V gene sequence: CDR1 SGHAT, CDR2 FQNNGV. Trimming removed 1 base from V and 4 bases from J, with 19 bases in between. CDR3 protein: CASSLVGFKEAGTEAFF. The CDR3 DNA follows: TGTGCCAGCAGCTTAGTTGGATTTAAGGAGGCGGGCACTGAAGCTTTCTTT.

This clonotype was detected only a few times. Written as DNA, the CDR3 is TGTGCCAGCGGCGACGGGGAGAACACTGAAGCTTTCTTT. This translates into CASGDGENTEAFF. This chain links TRBV7-9 with TRBJ1-1; D is uncertain. CDR1 is SEHNR and CDR2 is FQNEAQ in the germline V gene (reference sequence). Trimming shortened V by 8 bases and J by 1 base, and 11 bases separated the two germline ends. The CDR3 is made up of 13 amino acids.

The chain recombines TRBV27 with TRBJ1-2; D may be TRBD1 (6 bases). The CDR3 contains 14 residues. The V and J ends lost 6 bases and 6 bases respectively, with 17 bases between them. Germline CDR1 and CDR2: MNHEY and SMNVEV (reference sequence). The CDR3: CASSSRGPKDGYTF. In nucleotides, the CDR3 is TGTGCCAGCAGCTCACGGGGGCCCAAGGATGGCTACACCTTC.

In its sample, this clonotype was seen a few times. CDR3 loop: CSVVIPNEKLFF. The DNA for the CDR3 is TGCAGCGTTGTCATCCCGAATGAAAAACTGTTTTTT. The gene calls are TRBV29-1 and TRBJ1-4; no firm D call. With 4 bases removed from V and 5 bases from J, the gap between germline ends came to 8 bases. The germline V gene encodes CDR1 SQVTM and CDR2 ANQGSEA. The CDR3 runs to 12 residues.

V gene TRBV7-2 combines with J gene TRBJ2-5; tentatively, D is TRBD1 or TRBD2 (5 bases each). Germline assignment: CDR1 SGHTA and CDR2 FQGNSA. This CDR3 region has 15 residues. V shed 5 bases and J shed 1 base, with 14 bases lying between them. CDR3 DNA: TGTGCCAGCAGCCAGGGACCCGGGTCCCAAGAGACCCAGTACTTC. Protein product: CASSQGPGSQETQYF. The full variable domain, in which reference TRBV7-2 and TRBJ2-5 provide the parts outside the CDR3, is GAGVSQSPSNKVTEKGKDVELRCDPISGHTALYWYRQSLGQGLEFLIYFQGNSAPDKSGLPSDRFSAERTGGSVSTLTIQRTQQEDSAVYLCASSQGPGSQETQYFGPGTRLLVL.

This clonotype showed up just once. The rearrangement links TRBV6-6 to TRBJ1-4, with 7 bases aligning to TRBD1. Germline V gene data show CDR1 as MNHNY and CDR2 as SVGAGI (reference sequence). This CDR3 region has 14 residues. Trimming removed 2 bases from V and 7 bases from J; junction bases left unmatched: 4. CDR3 protein: CASSYVGGGEKLFF. CDR3 nucleotide sequence: TGTGCCAGCAGTTACGTAGGGGGCGGTGAAAAACTGTTTTTT.

This clonotype was seen a few times. V is TRBV12-3 or TRBV12-4 and J is TRBJ1-1; no clear D gene. V lost 6 bases, J lost 3 bases, and 11 bases lay in between. The CDR3 consists of 13 residues. The CDR3 loop is CASSPNSYTEAFF. The CDR3 region has the DNA TGTGCCAGCAGCCCAAACAGTTACACTGAAGCTTTCTTT.

The chain has TRBV7-2 and TRBJ2-1; TRBD2 matches 8 bases. V trimming: 4 bases; J trimming: 3 bases; junction bases outside the gene matches: 14. This CDR3 is built from 18 residues. Per germline, CDR1 SGHTA and CDR2 FQGNSA. The CDR3 reads CASSSWPGTSDLYNEQFF. The CDR3 DNA follows: TGTGCCAGCAGCTCTTGGCCAGGGACTAGTGACCTCTACAATGAGCAGTTCTTC.

This clonotype has a handful of counts. The genes are TRBV13 and TRBJ1-1; 7 nucleotides align to TRBD1. Trimming removed 3 bases from V and 4 bases from J; junction bases left unmatched: 5. The CDR3 sequence is 14 residues long. Per germline, CDR1 PRHDT and CDR2 FYEKMQ (reference sequence). The CDR3 sequence is CASSLLRGATEAFF. The CDR3, as DNA: TGTGCCAGCAGCTTGCTCAGGGGGGCCACTGAAGCTTTCTTT.

This clonotype has a handful of counts. V is TRBV6-1 and J is TRBJ1-5; 9 bases match TRBD1. The germline CDR1 and CDR2 sequences are MNHNS and SASEGT. CDR3 length: 15 amino acids. V shed 6 bases and J 1 base; nucleotides not matched to a gene: 4. The CDR3 here is CASSWDRESNQPQHF. As DNA, the CDR3 is TGTGCCAGCAGCTGGGACAGGGAAAGCAATCAGCCCCAGCATTTT.

The genes are TRBV3-1 and TRBJ1-3; D gene unclear. Germline-derived CDR1 and CDR2 are LGHDT and YNNKEL (reference sequence). Trimming removed 3 bases at V and 2 bases at J, with 11 bases between. The CDR3 totals 15 residues. The CDR3 sequence: CASSHRPGTGNTIYF. The CDR3 coding sequence is TGTGCCAGCAGCCACCGACCGGGCACTGGAAACACCATATATTTT.

The CDR3 spells CASSYWRGARDEQFF. DNA of the CDR3: TGTGCCAGCAGTTACTGGAGGGGGGCGAGGGATGAGCAGTTCTTC. The chain recombines TRBV6-2 or TRBV6-3 with TRBJ2-1; perhaps D is TRBD1 or TRBD2 (6 bases each). The V gene lost 1 base and the J gene lost 8 bases, with 15 bases spanning the gap. In germline, CDR1 is MNHEY, CDR2 SVGEGT. The CDR3 sequence is 15 residues long.

The chain joins TRBV20-1 to TRBJ2-7, with 10 bases that match TRBD1. Germline V gives CDR1 DFQATT, CDR2 SNEGSKA (reference sequence). J was trimmed by 6 bases and V by 4 bases; bases with no gene match: 3. The CDR3 covers 12 residues. The CDR3 is CSATGTGVEQYF. CDR3 nucleotides: TGCAGTGCTACCGGGACAGGGGTCGAGCAGTACTTC.

This sequence joins TRBV4-2 and TRBJ1-1, with D possibly TRBD1 on 5 matching bases. This CDR3 is 15 amino acids long. The V end lost 0 bases, the J end lost 5 bases, and 13 bases lay between the germline ends. The germline V gene encodes CDR1 LGHNA and CDR2 YNFKEQ. The CDR3 DNA reads as TGTGCCAGCAGCCAAGAAAGGGGCCAGGTGACTGAAGCTTTCTTT. This encodes CASSQERGQVTEAFF.

The chain joins TRBV4-2 to TRBJ1-4, with a tentative D call TRBD1 (5 bases). Trimming removed 0 bases at V and 7 bases at J, with 12 bases between. There are 15 residues in the CDR3. Germline V gives CDR1 LGHNA, CDR2 YNFKEQ. The CDR3 reads CASSQEGERSEKLFF. The CDR3 DNA reads as TGTGCCAGCAGCCAAGAGGGGGAACGGAGTGAAAAACTGTTTTTT.

The chain combines TRBV5-1 with TRBJ1-1; possible D gene TRBD1, 5 bases. The V gene's germline CDR1 is SGHRS and CDR2 YFSETQ. CDR3 size: 14 residues. V was cut by 1 base and J by 6 bases, with 13 bases left in between. The CDR3 bases are TGCGCCAGCAGCTTGAGGGCTACAGGTGCTGAAGCTTTCTTT. It encodes CASSLRATGAEAFF.